The 3 T cell receptor beta chains below were found in one sample sequenced in a study of cytomegalovirus exposure and HLA in healthy donors. In the PCR, 60 Vbeta and 13 Jbeta primers were used. Sequencing was performed with immunoSEQ multiplex PCR; in TCRdb, only in-frame clones are kept and a portion is missing. The repertoire holds nearly 100,000 clones, with around 10% as singletons. Sequenced material: PBMCs. These receptors all stem from a middle-aged man in good health and CMV-seropositive.

This clone has ten or more counts. This chain links TRBV7-9 with TRBJ2-7; 8 bases are a match to TRBD2. Germline loops: CDR1 SEHNR, CDR2 FQNEAQ (reference sequence). The ends lost 2 bases at V and 3 bases at J; junction bases unmatched: 6. The CDR3 contains 15 residues. CDR3 region: CASSLPTSGHYEQYF. In DNA form, the CDR3 reads TGTGCCAGCAGCTTACCCACTAGCGGACACTACGAGCAGTACTTC.

This clone was observed a few times. The rearrangement links TRBV18 to TRBJ2-1; D perhaps matches TRBD2 (5 bases). The germline V and J ends were trimmed by 0 bases and 4 bases, with 16 bases remaining between them. Germline CDR1 KGHSH, CDR2 LQKENI. The CDR3 is made up of 17 amino acids. This CDR3 is CASSPPEGSTSYNEQFF. In nucleotides, the CDR3 is TGTGCCAGCTCACCACCTGAGGGTTCAACCTCGTACAATGAGCAGTTCTTC.

The gene calls are TRBV7-3 and TRBJ1-2; D perhaps matches TRBD1 (5 bases). This CDR3 spans 15 amino acids. The germline gives CDR1 SGHTA, CDR2 FQGTGA. V gave up 2 bases and J gave up 6 bases, with 16 bases separating them. The CDR3 loop reads CASSLAPGGADGYTF. The CDR3 DNA reads as TGTGCCAGCAGCTTAGCCCCCGGAGGGGCGGATGGCTACACCTTC. The full variable domain, in which reference TRBV7-3 and TRBJ1-2 provide the parts outside the CDR3, is GAGVSQTPSNKVTEKGKYVELRCDPISGHTALYWYRQSLGQGPEFLIYFQGTGAADDSGLPNDRFFAVRPEGSVSTLKIQRTERGDSAVYLCASSLAPGGADGYTFGSGTRLTVV.